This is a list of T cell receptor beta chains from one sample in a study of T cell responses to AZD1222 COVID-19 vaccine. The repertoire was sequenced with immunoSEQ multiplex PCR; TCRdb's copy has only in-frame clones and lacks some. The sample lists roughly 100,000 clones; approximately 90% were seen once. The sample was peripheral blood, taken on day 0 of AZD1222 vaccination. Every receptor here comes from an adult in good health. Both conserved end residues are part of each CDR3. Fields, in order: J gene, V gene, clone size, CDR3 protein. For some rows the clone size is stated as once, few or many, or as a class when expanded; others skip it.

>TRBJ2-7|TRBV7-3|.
CASSLDRASYEQYF
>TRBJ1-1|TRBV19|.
CATGGLAEAFF
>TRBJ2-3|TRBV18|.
CASSLDTGGAADTQYF
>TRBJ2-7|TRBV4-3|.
CASSQGEGRYEQYF
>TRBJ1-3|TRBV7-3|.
CASSLAYGNTIYF
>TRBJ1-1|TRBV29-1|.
CSVGDRAGTEAFF
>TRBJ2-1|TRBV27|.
CASSLFVGAGSLSSYNEQFF
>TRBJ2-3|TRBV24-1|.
CATSDFPGLAGDTQYF
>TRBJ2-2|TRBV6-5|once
CATFRTGINTGELFF
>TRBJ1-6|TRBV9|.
CASSEVGVGNSPLHF
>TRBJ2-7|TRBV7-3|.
CASSPQRGPSYEQYF
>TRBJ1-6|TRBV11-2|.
CASSTVGQNSPLHF
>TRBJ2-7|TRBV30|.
CAWRLAGTGRTGQYF
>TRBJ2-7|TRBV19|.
CASSIAEGTYEQYF
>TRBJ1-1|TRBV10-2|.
CASSERNTEAFF
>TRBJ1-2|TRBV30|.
CAWSRGGRNGYTF
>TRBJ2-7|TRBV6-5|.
CASRTLDRTEQYF
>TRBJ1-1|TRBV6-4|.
CASSVDLNTEAFF
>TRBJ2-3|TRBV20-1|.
CSGGDTQYF